This TCR beta chain derives from a study of blood T cells in healthy people across ages. Study observations and caveats: Significant beta diversity loss was already apparent by age approximately 40, declining roughly linearly. A strong correlation was seen between TCR beta diversity and naive T cell percentage.

A note on this clonotype: Its antigen is undetermined.

The authors ran a second PCR of 7 to 11 cycles using a sample-barcoded 5' primer and a J-beta primer mix. A single record per CDR3 protein comes from TCRdb applying MiXCR to the 5' RACE reads. Among approximately 880,000 distinct CDR3 sequences listed, about 48% were seen once. Germline V gene data show CDR1 as SGHRS and CDR2 as YFSETQ. The V gene lost 0 bases and the J gene lost 0 bases, with 9 bases spanning the gap. This CDR3 comprises 15 residues. Peripheral blood, about 10 milliliters per donor, was collected. The chain recombines TRBV5-1 with TRBJ1-1; D gene ambiguous. The source is a man under 40 in good health. The source material was blood. The CDR3 loop is CASSLEVSMNTEAFF. The CDR3 DNA follows: TGCGCCAGCAGCTTGGAGGTTAGCATGAACACTGAAGCTTTCTTT.